The 8 T cell receptor beta chains below come from one sample, sequenced in a study of shared clonotypes between healthy human individuals. TCRdb's copy holds only in-frame clones and misses some; the assay was immunoSEQ multiplex PCR. The table lists about 1.1 million clones, roughly 80% of them singletons. Sequenced: memory CD4+ T cells from PBMCs. Subset of the sample: CD45RA-negative fraction. These receptors all stem from a man between 18 and 29 years old in good health. Some clones in this sample may be carry-over from other donors' samples.

The chain carries TRBV28 and TRBJ2-4, with 9 bases fitting TRBD2. This CDR3 comprises 19 residues. V shed 1 base and J 1 base; nucleotides not matched to a gene: 11. The germline V gene has CDR1 MDHEN and CDR2 SYDVKM. In DNA form, the CDR3 reads TGTGCCAGCAGTTTATTAAGCGGGAGGACCGCCCCTGCCAAAAACATTCAGTACTTC. Encoded protein: CASSLLSGRTAPAKNIQYF.

This clone was counted between two and nine times. The chain employs TRBV5-1 and TRBJ1-1; no definite D call. Germline CDR1 is SGHRS and CDR2 is YFSETQ. This CDR3 is built from 13 residues. Trimming removed 4 bases at V and 5 bases at J, with 12 bases between. The CDR3 DNA follows: TGCGCCAGCAGCGGGTACGAGAGAACTGAAGCTTTCTTT. The encoded protein is CASSGYERTEAFF.

The rearrangement uses TRBV30 and TRBJ2-2, with a tentative D call TRBD1 (6 bases). Germline assignment: CDR1 GTSNPN and CDR2 SVGIG (reference sequence). The CDR3 is 13 residues long. The CDR3 DNA follows: TGTGCTTTTGGGAGAGGGGGTTTCGGGGAGCTGTTTTTT. As protein: CAFGRGGFGELFF.

V usage is TRBV28 and J usage is TRBJ2-7, with D perhaps TRBD1 or TRBD2 (6 bases each). The V gene's germline CDR1 is MDHEN and CDR2 SYDVKM. The CDR3 has 12 amino acids. V lost 5 bases to trimming and J lost 6 bases, with 11 bases between them. The CDR3 spells CASSLEGVEQYF. CDR3 coding DNA: TGTGCCAGCAGTCTGGAGGGGGTCGAGCAGTACTTC.

A word on this clone: Given a much more abundant clone one base away, this may be a read error. The rearrangement links TRBV11-1 to TRBJ2-7; D possibly matches TRBD1 or TRBD2 (5 bases each). CDR3 length: 13 residues. Germline CDR1 SGHAT, CDR2 FQDESV (reference sequence). The V end was cut by 1 base, the J end by 6 bases, with 10 bases between. The CDR3 sequence is CASSLGGASEQYF. In nucleotides, the CDR3 is TGTGCCAGCAGCTTAGGAGGGGCTAGCGAGCAGTACTTC.

The J gene is TRBJ1-1, the V gene TRBV6-5; tentatively, D is TRBD1 (5 bases). The length of the CDR3 is 12 residues. The V end was cut by 2 bases, the J end by 11 bases, with 12 bases between. The germline CDR1 and CDR2 sequences are MNHEY and SVGAGI. CDR3 sequence: CASSYPLAGAFF. The CDR3 DNA follows: TGTGCCAGCAGTTACCCACTGGCAGGGGCTTTCTTT.

The V gene is TRBV5-4, the J gene TRBJ1-2; possibly TRBD1 for D (5 bases). CDR3 length: 15 amino acids. Germline V lookup: CDR1 SGHNT, CDR2 YYREEE (reference sequence). V was clipped by 3 bases and J by 6 bases, with 18 bases between them. The CDR3 region has the DNA TGTGCCAGCAGCTGGATGGGGCAGGGTGCTCATGGCTACACCTTC. This encodes CASSWMGQGAHGYTF.

The chain combines TRBV28 with TRBJ1-1; D unclear. The CDR3 covers 13 residues. The germline V gene has CDR1 MDHEN and CDR2 SYDVKM. Trimming cost V 4 bases and J 8 bases, with 14 bases left between them. In nucleotides, the CDR3 is TGTGCCAGCAGTTCCCCCTCCCATCAAGAAGCTTTCTTT. The encoded protein is CASSSPSHQEAFF.